One and the same sample provided the 13 T cell receptor beta chains below, sequenced in a study of cytomegalovirus exposure and HLA in healthy donors. Profiled with immunoSEQ multiplex PCR; TCRdb holds only in-frame clones, not every one. The table shows roughly 98,000 clones, with roughly 84% occurring only once. Sample: PBMCs. The receptors derive from a man younger than 30 in good health and CMV-seropositive.

This clone came up once. This chain joins TRBV7-2 and TRBJ2-1; possibly TRBD2 for D (6 bases). Trimming took 1 base from V and 7 from J, leaving 14 bases between them. CDR3 length: 15 amino acids. Per germline, CDR1 SGHTA and CDR2 FQGNSA. The chain's CDR3 is CASSLVAGRGNEQFF. In DNA, the CDR3 is TGTGCCAGCAGCTTAGTTGCAGGGCGGGGAAATGAGCAGTTCTTC.

This chain connects TRBV28 to TRBJ2-3; the match to TRBD2 covers 13 bases. V was clipped by 4 bases and J by 2 bases; unmatched bases: 3. This CDR3 spans 16 amino acids. Germline assignment: CDR1 MDHEN and CDR2 SYDVKM. The CDR3 protein is CASSSGTSGTTDTQYF. The CDR3 bases are TGTGCCAGCAGTTCCGGGACTAGCGGGACCACAGATACGCAGTATTTT. The variable domain in full, with the rest retrieved from reference TRBV28 and TRBJ2-3, is DVKVTQSSRYLVKRTGEKVFLECVQDMDHENMFWYRQDPGLGLRLIYFSYDVKMKEKGDIPEGYSVSREKKERFSLILESASTNQTSMYLCASSSGTSGTTDTQYFGPGTRLTVL.

The J gene is TRBJ2-2, the V gene TRBV7-3; 8 bases line up with TRBD1. This CDR3 is built from 16 residues. Trimming at V came to 3 bases and at J to 1 base, leaving 4 bases not matched to a gene. Germline CDR1 is SGHTA and CDR2 is FQGTGA. This CDR3 reads CASSLGTGGNTGELFF. CDR3 sequence (DNA): TGTGCCAGCAGCTTGGGGACAGGAGGGAACACCGGGGAGCTGTTTTTT.

For this clone: Being one base from a much bigger clone, this may be a read error. Other DNA sequences from this sample encode an identical CDR3 as well. The chain couples TRBV5-1 to TRBJ2-3; 9 bases fit TRBD1. V shed 4 bases and J 3 bases; nucleotides not matched to a gene: 3. The CDR3 runs 14 residues. Germline CDR1 SGHRS, CDR2 YFSETQ. CDR3 region: CASSPGQGTDTQYF. The CDR3 nucleotides read TGCGCCAGCAGCCCGGGACAGGGTACAGATACGCAGTATTTT. The whole variable domain, remainder taken from reference TRBV5-1 and TRBJ2-3, is KAGVTQTPRYLIKTRGQQVTLSCSPISGHRSVSWYQQTPGQGLQFLFEYFSETQRNKGNFPGRFSGRQFSNSRSEMNVSTLELGDSALYLCASSPGQGTDTQYFGPGTRLTVL.

V and J are TRBV6-5 and TRBJ2-7; possibly TRBD1 for D (6 bases). The CDR3 loop spans 15 amino acids. Deletions cut 6 bases from V and 0 bases from J, with 15 bases between. Germline V gives CDR1 MNHEY, CDR2 SVGAGI. The CDR3 is CASRQDSRSSYEQYF. The CDR3 DNA reads as TGTGCCAGCAGGCAGGACAGTAGGAGCTCCTACGAGCAGTACTTC.

The chain is built from TRBV15 and TRBJ2-7; tentatively, D is TRBD1 (5 bases). CDR1 and CDR2 (germline): LNHNV, YYDKDF (reference sequence). Deletions cut 2 bases from V and 1 base from J, with 9 bases between. This CDR3 is built from 14 residues. CDR3 coding DNA: TGTGCCACCAGCAGACGGCAGGGATCCTACGAGCAGTACTTC. Its protein is CATSRRQGSYEQYF.

The J gene is TRBJ2-3, the V gene TRBV11-3; TRBD2 is a possible D gene (5 bases). Per the germline V gene, CDR1 is SGHNT and CDR2 is YENEEA. This CDR3 has 14 residues. With 5 bases removed from V and 0 bases from J, the gap between germline ends came to 9 bases. The CDR3: CASSPWTSTDTQYF. DNA of the CDR3: TGTGCCAGCAGCCCGTGGACTAGCACAGATACGCAGTATTTT. Drawing the rest from reference TRBV11-3 and TRBJ2-3, the complete variable domain is EAGVVQSPRYKIIEKKQPVAFWCNPISGHNTLYWYLQNLGQGPELLIRYENEEAVDDSQLPKDRFSAERLKGVDSTLKIQPAELGDSAVYLCASSPWTSTDTQYFGPGTRLTVL.

The rearrangement links TRBV10-3 to TRBJ1-1, with 9 bases fitting TRBD1. The V and J ends lost 4 bases and 0 bases, in that order; junction bases with no gene match: 3. The CDR3 is 15 residues long. From germline, CDR1 is ENHRY and CDR2 SYGVKD. The CDR3 loop reads CAISGDRALNTEAFF. CDR3 sequence (DNA): TGTGCCATCAGTGGGGACAGGGCCCTGAACACTGAAGCTTTCTTT.

The chain couples TRBV6-6 to TRBJ2-3, with 9 positions matching TRBD2. Germline CDR1 and CDR2: MNHNY and SVGAGI (reference sequence). The CDR3 totals 15 residues. V shed 6 bases and J 0 bases; nucleotides not matched to a gene: 4. The DNA of the CDR3 is TGTGCCAGCAGGAAGCTAGCGGGAAGCACAGATACGCAGTATTTT. Protein product: CASRKLAGSTDTQYF.

The genes are TRBV11-2 and TRBJ2-3, with D maybe TRBD2 (6 bases). CDR3 length: 17 amino acids. V was cut by 3 bases and J by 3 bases, with 19 bases left in between. Germline-derived CDR1 and CDR2 are SGHAT and FQNNGV. The CDR3 reads CASSLTQRAENTDTQYF. The CDR3 DNA sequence: TGTGCCAGCAGCTTGACTCAGCGGGCAGAGAATACAGATACGCAGTATTTT.

The chain joins TRBV5-4 to TRBJ1-2, with D possibly matching TRBD1 (5 bases). Germline V gene lookup returns CDR1 SGHNT and CDR2 YYREEE (reference sequence). Between the trimmed V and J ends, which lost 6 bases and 10 bases, there was a span of 25 bases. The CDR3 is 15 residues long. CDR3 residues: CASNNGPGDPWPYTF. The CDR3 DNA follows: TGTGCCAGCAACAATGGGCCGGGGGACCCTTGGCCCTACACCTTC.

This clone was counted a single time. The J gene is TRBJ1-4, the V gene TRBV9, with 10 bases that match TRBD1. This CDR3 has 16 amino acids. Germline V gene lookup returns CDR1 SGDLS and CDR2 YYNGEE. V lost 3 bases to trimming and J lost 8 bases; unmatched junction nucleotides: 10. The CDR3 DNA follows: TGTGCCAGCAGCGAAGCTCCGGGACAGGGGTCCGAAAAACTGTTTTTT. It encodes CASSEAPGQGSEKLFF.

The V call is TRBV7-2, the J call TRBJ1-2; no definite D call. Germline-derived CDR1 and CDR2 are SGHTA and FQGNSA. The CDR3 consists of 15 residues. V lost 0 bases, J lost 0 bases, and 8 bases lay in between. CDR3 DNA: TGTGCCAGCAGCTTAGCGCCGGGAGCTAACTATGGCTACACCTTC. This translates into CASSLAPGANYGYTF.